A single sample is the source of the 3 T cell receptor beta chains below, sequenced in a study of graft-versus-host responses after intestinal transplantation. Antigen specificity for these receptors is unknown. The protocol was immunoSEQ multiplex PCR, while the TCRdb copy is restricted to in-frame clones and leaves out a portion. The repertoire holds just over 95,000 clones, with about 93% as singletons. The starting material was unstimulated CD4+ T cells sorted from spleen or lymph node cells, obtained before intestinal transplant. All receptors come from a human donor who received an intestinal transplant.

The chain joins TRBV5-6 to TRBJ2-2; D remains ambiguous. The CDR3 has 15 residues. V lost 1 base and J 5 bases, leaving 12 bases between the germline ends. In germline, CDR1 is SGHDT, CDR2 YYEEEE. The CDR3 DNA reads as TGTGCCAGCAGCTTGTTAAGGTTGAGGACCGGGGAGCTGTTTTTT. Translating gives CASSLLRLRTGELFF.

The chain links TRBV28 to TRBJ2-1, with 11 bases aligning to TRBD1. The CDR3 has 16 residues. The V segment lost 4 bases and the J segment 7 bases; nucleotides outside the gene matches: 9. Looked up from germline, CDR1 is MDHEN and CDR2 is SYDVKM. CDR3 loop: CASSYATGTGGNEQFF. In nucleotides, the CDR3 is TGTGCCAGCAGTTACGCGACCGGGACAGGGGGGAATGAGCAGTTCTTC. Combining the CDR3 with reference TRBV28 and TRBJ2-1 gives the whole variable domain DVKVTQSSRYLVKRTGEKVFLECVQDMDHENMFWYRQDPGLGLRLIYFSYDVKMKEKGDIPEGYSVSREKKERFSLILESASTNQTSMYLCASSYATGTGGNEQFFGPGTRLTVL.

Concerning this clone: An end of the junction does not agree with germline; a read error may underlie this. The rearrangement links TRBV30 to TRBJ2-7, with 7 bases that match TRBD1. CDR3 length equals 13 residues. The germline CDR1 and CDR2 sequences are GTSNPN and SVGIG (reference sequence). Written as DNA, the CDR3 is TGTGCCTGGAGTCGAAAACCGGGACAGAGGGTACACTTC. Residues: CAWSRKPGQRVHF. The whole variable domain, filled in from reference TRBV30 and TRBJ2-7, reads SQTIHQWPATLVQPVGSPLSLECTVEGTSNPNLYWYRQAAGRGLQLLFYSVGIGQISSEVPQNLSASRPQDRQFILSSKKLLLSDSGFYLCAWSRKPGQRVHFGPGTRLTVT.